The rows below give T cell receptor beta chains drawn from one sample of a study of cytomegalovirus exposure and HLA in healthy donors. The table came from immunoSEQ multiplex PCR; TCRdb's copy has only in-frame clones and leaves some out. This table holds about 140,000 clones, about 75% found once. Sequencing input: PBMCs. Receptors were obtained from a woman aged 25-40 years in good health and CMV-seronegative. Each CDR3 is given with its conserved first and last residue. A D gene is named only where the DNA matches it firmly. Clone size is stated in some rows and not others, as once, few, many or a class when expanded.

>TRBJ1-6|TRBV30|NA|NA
CAWGTPRSPLHF
TGTGCCTGGGGTACCCCTAGATCACCCCTCCACTTT
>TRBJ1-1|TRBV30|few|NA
CAWTQRADEAFF
TGTGCCTGGACCCAGAGGGCGGATGAAGCTTTCTTT
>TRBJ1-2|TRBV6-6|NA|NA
CASSPGTRENYGYTF
TGTGCCAGCAGTCCCGGGACACGAGAAAACTATGGCTACACCTTC
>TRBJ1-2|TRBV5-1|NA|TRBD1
CASSLARGQLAGYTF
TGCGCCAGCAGCTTGGCAAGGGGACAGCTCGCTGGCTACACCTTC
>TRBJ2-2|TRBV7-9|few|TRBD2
CASSPRGGRVHGELFF
TGTGCCAGCAGCCCGCGTGGCGGGAGGGTTCACGGGGAGCTGTTTTTT
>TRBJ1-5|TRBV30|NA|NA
CAWSGDSNQPQHF
TGTGCCTGGAGTGGCGATAGCAATCAGCCCCAGCATTTT
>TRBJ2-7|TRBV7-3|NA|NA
CASSEGHSGQYF
TGTGCCAGCAGCGAGGGCCACTCCGGGCAGTACTTC
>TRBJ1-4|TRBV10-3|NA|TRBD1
CAISGTGEEEKLFF
TGTGCCATCAGTGGGACAGGGGAGGAGGAAAAACTGTTTTTT
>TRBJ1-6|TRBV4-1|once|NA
CASRRDLSSYNSPLHF
TGCGCCAGCAGGCGGGACCTTTCCTCATATAATTCACCCCTCCACTTT
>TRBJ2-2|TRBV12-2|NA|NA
CASRASVRTSPGEIGELFF
TGTGCAAGTCGCGCCTCAGTCCGGACCTCCCCGGGAGAGATCGGGGAGCTGTTTTTT
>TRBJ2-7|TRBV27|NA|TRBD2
CASRPPGLVFHEQYF
TGTGCCAGCAGGCCACCGGGACTAGTTTTCCACGAGCAGTACTTC
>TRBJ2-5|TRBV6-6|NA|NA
CASSYSTETQYF
TGTGCCAGCAGTTACTCGACTGAGACCCAGTACTTC
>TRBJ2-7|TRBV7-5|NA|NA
CARSMSGVDSYEQYF
TGTGCCAGAAGCATGAGCGGGGTCGACTCCTACGAGCAGTACTTC
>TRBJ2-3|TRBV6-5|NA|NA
CASRLGFTGTQYF
TGTGCCAGCAGGTTAGGGTTCACAGGCACGCAGTATTTT
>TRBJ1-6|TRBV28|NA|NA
CASTTWGRSSYNSPLHF
TGTGCCAGCACGACATGGGGCCGAAGCTCCTATAATTCACCCCTCCACTTT
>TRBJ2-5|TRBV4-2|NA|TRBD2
CASSQDEGLAFETQYF
TGTGCCAGCAGCCAAGATGAGGGACTAGCGTTTGAGACCCAGTACTTC
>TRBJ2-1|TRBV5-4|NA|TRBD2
CASTTGGDANYNEQFF
TGTGCCAGCACCACCGGGGGGGACGCTAACTACAATGAGCAGTTCTTC